This entry lists 14 T cell receptor beta chains sequenced from one sample in a study of CD8+ T cells in alopecia areata. Reverse transcribed after extraction, RNA yielded cDNA as the sequencing template. Libraries were prepared by immunoSEQ multiplex PCR; TCRdb keeps only in-frame clonotypes and omits some of them. Of 150,000 or so clones listed, over 70% are singletons. The sample was CD8+ T cells sorted from blood, taken at week 0. These receptors all stem from a human donor with alopecia areata.

The J gene is TRBJ2-1, the V gene TRBV4-1; TRBD2 aligns across 10 bases. Germline loops: CDR1 MGHRA, CDR2 YSYEKL. Losses at the gene ends were 1 base for V and 0 bases for J; bases not matched to a gene: 18. CDR3 length equals 22 residues. For the CDR3, the DNA is TGCGCCAGCAGCCAAGGGTTCCCGGGACTAGCGAGCAAGGAGATCTCCTACAATGAGCAGTTCTTC. Residues: CASSQGFPGLASKEISYNEQFF.

The V and J genes are TRBV29-1 and TRBJ1-2, with 9 bases aligning to TRBD1. V lost 5 bases to trimming and J lost 8 bases; unmatched junction nucleotides: 15. This CDR3 region has 15 residues. In germline, CDR1 is SQVTM, CDR2 ANQGSEA. In DNA, the CDR3 is TGCAGCGTTTCGGGGACAGGGCCCGTCGATTACGGCTACACCTTC. Translating it yields CSVSGTGPVDYGYTF. Based on the CDR3 plus reference TRBV29-1 and TRBJ1-2, the full variable domain is SAVISQKPSRDICQRGTSLTIQCQVDSQVTMMFWYRQQPGQSLTLIATANQGSEATYESGFVIDKFPISRPNLTFSTLTVSNMSPEDSSIYLCSVSGTGPVDYGYTFGSGTRLTVV.

The genes are TRBV11-2 and TRBJ2-3; D ambiguous. Germline V gene sequence: CDR1 SGHAT, CDR2 FQNNGV. V lost 1 base, J lost 2 bases, and 10 bases lay in between. CDR3 length: 15 amino acids. The CDR3 spells CASSLGAGYTDTQYF. The CDR3 nucleotides are TGTGCCAGCAGCTTAGGTGCAGGTTACACAGATACGCAGTATTTT.

This rearrangement joins TRBV5-6 to TRBJ2-1; 8 bases fit TRBD2. The CDR3 is 16 amino acids. Germline lookup yields CDR1 SGHDT and CDR2 YYEEEE. The J segment lost 6 bases and the V segment lost 4 bases, leaving 12 bases of the junction unmatched. Here the CDR3 DNA reads TGTGCCAGCAGCCTGCTTCTTAGCGGGAAGGGCAATGAGCAGTTCTTC. Protein sequence: CASSLLLSGKGNEQFF.

The V and J genes are TRBV19 and TRBJ2-5; a weak D match, TRBD2 (5 bases). The J call may be wrong; the DNA end is better matched by TRBJ2-7. The CDR3 length is 14 residues. Germline CDR1 LNHDA, CDR2 SQIVND (reference sequence). DNA of the CDR3: TGTGCCAGTAGTAAAGGCGACTACTCCTACGAGCAGTACTTC. Its translation: CASSKGDYSYEQYF.

The chain's CDR3 is CASRPEDTGTRNEQYF. The CDR3 region has the DNA TGTGCCAGCAGACCAGAGGACACAGGGACCCGAAACGAGCAGTACTTC. The chain has TRBV7-9 and TRBJ2-7; D is possibly TRBD1 (6 bases). Trimming took off 6 bases at V and 5 bases at J, with 23 bases between the two ends. CDR3 length: 16 amino acids. CDR1 is SEHNR and CDR2 is FQNEAQ in the germline V gene (reference sequence).

V usage is TRBV4-1 and J usage is TRBJ2-2; tentative D call: TRBD2 (6 bases). Trimming removed 5 bases from V and 6 bases from J, with 13 bases in between. CDR1 is MGHRA and CDR2 is YSYEKL in the germline V gene. The length of the CDR3 is 14 residues. The CDR3 loop is CASSVVSSAGELFF. The CDR3 coding sequence is TGCGCCAGCAGCGTTGTCTCTAGCGCCGGGGAGCTGTTTTTT.

The CDR3 reads CASAEGSGQTQYF. CDR3 nucleotides: TGTGCCAGTGCGGAGGGGAGTGGACAGACCCAGTACTTC. V is TRBV5-6 and J is TRBJ2-5; D is perhaps TRBD2 (6 bases). The CDR3 has 13 amino acids. In germline, CDR1 is SGHDT, CDR2 YYEEEE. Deletions cut 8 bases from V and 6 bases from J, with 17 bases between.

The chain has TRBV30 and TRBJ2-7, with 7 bases aligning to TRBD2. J was trimmed by 1 base and V by 1 base; bases with no gene match: 7. The CDR3 has 15 amino acids. The V gene's germline CDR1 is GTSNPN and CDR2 SVGIG (reference sequence). The CDR3 bases are TGTGCCTGGAGTGGTAATAGCGGGCCATCCTACGAGCAGTACTTC. Protein product: CAWSGNSGPSYEQYF. The variable domain in full, with the rest retrieved from reference TRBV30 and TRBJ2-7, is SQTIHQWPATLVQPVGSPLSLECTVEGTSNPNLYWYRQAAGRGLQLLFYSVGIGQISSEVPQNLSASRPQDRQFILSSKKLLLSDSGFYLCAWSGNSGPSYEQYFGPGTRLTVT.

This chain connects TRBV6-5 to TRBJ2-5; 10 nucleotides agree with TRBD1. V lost 6 bases and J lost 2; bases outside the gene matches: 6. From germline, CDR1 is MNHEY and CDR2 SVGAGI. The CDR3 has 15 amino acids. Here the CDR3 reads CASRPGQGVQETQYF. CDR3 nucleotide sequence: TGTGCCAGCAGGCCCGGACAGGGGGTACAAGAGACCCAGTACTTC.

V usage is TRBV7-9 and J usage is TRBJ1-4, with D unclear. With 5 bases removed from V and 10 bases from J, the gap between germline ends came to 14 bases. The CDR3 runs 13 residues. Germline V gene data show CDR1 as SEHNR and CDR2 as FQNEAQ (reference sequence). Here the CDR3 DNA reads TGTGCCAGCAGCGACCTGGACGGAGGAAAACTGTTTTTT. Residues: CASSDLDGGKLFF.

This chain joins TRBV7-6 and TRBJ2-3; maybe TRBD1 (6 bases). Germline CDR1 is SGHVS and CDR2 is FNYEAQ. V dropped 3 bases and J dropped 2 bases, with 12 bases sitting between them. CDR3 size: 15 residues. CDR3 sequence (DNA): TGTGCCAGCAGCTTCAGGGGCCGGGACACAGATACGCAGTATTTT. Its protein is CASSFRGRDTDTQYF.

The rearrangement joins TRBV4-2 to TRBJ1-5; weak D call: TRBD1 (5 bases). Germline lookup yields CDR1 LGHNA and CDR2 YNFKEQ. V shed 1 base and J shed 1 base, with 5 bases lying between them. This CDR3 spans 14 amino acids. CDR3 loop: CASSQGDSNQPQHF. CDR3 DNA sequence: TGTGCCAGCAGCCAAGGGGACAGCAATCAGCCCCAGCATTTT.

The chain recombines TRBV10-2 with TRBJ1-2; tentatively, D is TRBD1 (6 bases). The germline V and J ends were trimmed by 6 bases and 7 bases, with 18 bases remaining between them. This CDR3 contains 14 residues. Germline CDR1 is WSHSY and CDR2 is SAAADI. CDR3 nucleotide sequence: TGCGCCAGCAGCCCCGGGACAAGTTGGAGTGGCTACACCTTC. This encodes CASSPGTSWSGYTF.